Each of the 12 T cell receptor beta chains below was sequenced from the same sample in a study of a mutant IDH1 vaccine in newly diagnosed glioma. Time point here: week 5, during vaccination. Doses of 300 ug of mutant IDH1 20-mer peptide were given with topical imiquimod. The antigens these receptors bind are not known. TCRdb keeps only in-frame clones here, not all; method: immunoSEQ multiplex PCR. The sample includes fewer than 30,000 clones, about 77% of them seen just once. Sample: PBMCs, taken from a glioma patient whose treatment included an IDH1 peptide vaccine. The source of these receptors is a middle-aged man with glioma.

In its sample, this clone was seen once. This CDR3 reads CASSEASGHLSGRGYEQYF. As DNA, the CDR3 is TGTGCCAGCAGTGAAGCTTCTGGACACTTAAGCGGGAGGGGATACGAGCAGTACTTC. The chain links TRBV6-1 to TRBJ2-7; 10 nucleotides line up with TRBD2. After removal of 0 bases from V and 4 bases from J, the junction contained 15 bases not matched to a gene. This CDR3 spans 19 amino acids. Germline V lookup: CDR1 MNHNS, CDR2 SASEGT.

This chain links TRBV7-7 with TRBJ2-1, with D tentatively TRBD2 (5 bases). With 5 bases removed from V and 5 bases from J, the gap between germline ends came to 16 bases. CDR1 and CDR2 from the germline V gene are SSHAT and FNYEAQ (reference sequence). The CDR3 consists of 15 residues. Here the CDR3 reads CASSPLGGLDNEQFF. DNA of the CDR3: TGTGCCAGCAGCCCCCTCGGAGGCCTAGACAATGAGCAGTTCTTC.

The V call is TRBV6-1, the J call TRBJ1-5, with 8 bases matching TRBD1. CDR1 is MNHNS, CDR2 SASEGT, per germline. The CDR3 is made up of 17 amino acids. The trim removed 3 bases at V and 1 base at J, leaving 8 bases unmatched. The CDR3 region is CASSERTGFGSNQPQHF. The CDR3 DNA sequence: TGTGCCAGCAGTGAGCGGACAGGGTTTGGCAGCAATCAGCCCCAGCATTTT.

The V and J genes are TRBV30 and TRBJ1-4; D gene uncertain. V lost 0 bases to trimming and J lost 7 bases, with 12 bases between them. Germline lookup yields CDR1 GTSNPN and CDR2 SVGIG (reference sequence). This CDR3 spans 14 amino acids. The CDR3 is CAWSVGLPGEKLFF. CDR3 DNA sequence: TGTGCCTGGAGTGTAGGCCTCCCGGGTGAAAAACTGTTTTTT.

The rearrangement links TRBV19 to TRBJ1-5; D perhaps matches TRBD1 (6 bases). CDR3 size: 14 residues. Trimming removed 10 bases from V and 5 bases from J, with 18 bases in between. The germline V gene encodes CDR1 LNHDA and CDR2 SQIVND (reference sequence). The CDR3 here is CATRGGPGDQPQHF. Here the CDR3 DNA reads TGTGCCACCCGAGGGGGGCCAGGGGATCAGCCCCAGCATTTT. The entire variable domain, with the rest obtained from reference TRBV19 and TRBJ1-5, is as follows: DGGITQSPKYLFRKEGQNVTLSCEQNLNHDAMYWYRQDPGQGLRLIYYSQIVNDFQKGDIAEGYSVSREKKESFPLTVTSAQKNPTAFYLCATRGGPGDQPQHFGDGTRLSIL.

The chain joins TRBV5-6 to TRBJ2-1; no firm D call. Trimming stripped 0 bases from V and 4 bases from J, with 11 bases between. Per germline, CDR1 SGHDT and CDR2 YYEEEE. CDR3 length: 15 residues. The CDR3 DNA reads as TGTGCCAGCAGCTTGGACTTGACGCTTTACAATGAGCAGTTCTTC. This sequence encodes CASSLDLTLYNEQFF.

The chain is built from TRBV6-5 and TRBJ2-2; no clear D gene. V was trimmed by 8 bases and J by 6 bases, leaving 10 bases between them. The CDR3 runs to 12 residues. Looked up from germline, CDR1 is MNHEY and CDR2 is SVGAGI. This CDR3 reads CASSFTSGELFF. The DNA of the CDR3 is TGTGCCAGCTCGTTTACCTCCGGGGAGCTGTTTTTT.

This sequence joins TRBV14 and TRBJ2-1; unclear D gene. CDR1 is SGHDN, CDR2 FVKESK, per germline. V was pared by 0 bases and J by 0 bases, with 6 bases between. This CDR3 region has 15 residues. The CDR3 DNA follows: TGTGCCAGCAGCCAAGATACCTACTCCTACAATGAGCAGTTCTTC. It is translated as CASSQDTYSYNEQFF. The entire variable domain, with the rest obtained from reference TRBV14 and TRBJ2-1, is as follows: EAGVTQFPSHSVIEKGQTVTLRCDPISGHDNLYWYRRVMGKEIKFLLHFVKESKQDESGMPNNRFLAERTGGTYSTLKVQPAELEDSGVYFCASSQDTYSYNEQFFGPGTRLTVL.

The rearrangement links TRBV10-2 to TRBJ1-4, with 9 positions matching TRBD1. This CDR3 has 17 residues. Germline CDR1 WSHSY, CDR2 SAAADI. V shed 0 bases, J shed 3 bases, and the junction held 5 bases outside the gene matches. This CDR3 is CASSESDRGGSNEKLFF. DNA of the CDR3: TGCGCCAGCAGTGAGTCCGACAGGGGGGGATCTAATGAAAAACTGTTTTTT.

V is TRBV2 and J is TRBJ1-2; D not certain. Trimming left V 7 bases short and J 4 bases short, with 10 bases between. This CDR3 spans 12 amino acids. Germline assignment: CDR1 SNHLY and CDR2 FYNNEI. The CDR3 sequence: CASTPVGYGYTF. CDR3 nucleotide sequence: TGTGCCAGCACCCCAGTTGGCTATGGCTACACCTTC.

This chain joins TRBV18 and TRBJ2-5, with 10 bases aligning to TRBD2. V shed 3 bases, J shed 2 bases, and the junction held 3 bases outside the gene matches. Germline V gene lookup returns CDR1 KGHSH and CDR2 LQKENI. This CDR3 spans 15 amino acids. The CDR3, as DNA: TGTGCCAGCTCACCGACTAGCGGGCTTCAAGAGACCCAGTACTTC. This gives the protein CASSPTSGLQETQYF.

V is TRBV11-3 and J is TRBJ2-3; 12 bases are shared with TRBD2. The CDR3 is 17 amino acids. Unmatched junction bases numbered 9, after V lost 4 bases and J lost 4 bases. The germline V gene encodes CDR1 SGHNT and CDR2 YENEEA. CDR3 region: CASSSPTLAGGADTQYF. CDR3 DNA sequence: TGTGCCAGCAGCTCTCCCACACTAGCGGGAGGTGCAGATACGCAGTATTTT.